The 26 T cell receptor beta chains presented below share a single source sample, sequenced in a study of T cells in Graves' hyperthyroidism and ophthalmopathy. Researchers amplified the TCR beta CDR3 regions from RNA transcripts. HTBI primers were the set used in a first-round RT-PCR of the TCR CDR3. TCRdb re-called the multiplex PCR reads through MiXCR, storing one row per CDR3 protein. The sample has roughly 400,000 distinct CDR3 sequences, more than 13% seen once. Sequenced: blood. The source is a man aged 50 or older with Graves' ophthalmopathy.

The rearrangement links TRBV19 to TRBJ2-2; D uncertain. Looked up from germline, CDR1 is LNHDA and CDR2 is SQIVND (reference sequence). Trimming stripped 7 bases from V and 2 bases from J, with 8 bases between. The CDR3 contains 13 residues. The CDR3 DNA sequence: TGTGCCAGTATGAAGACCAACACCGGGGAGCTGTTTTTT. Translating it yields CASMKTNTGELFF.

This clonotype was seen repeatedly, ten times or more. The chain uses TRBV28 and TRBJ2-7; 11 bases agree with TRBD2. Germline CDR1 reads MDHEN; CDR2 reads SYDVKM. CDR3 size: 15 residues. V gave up 7 bases and J gave up 4 bases; unmatched junction bases: 9. This chain's CDR3 is CASKEGSGRVYEQYF. DNA for the CDR3: TGTGCCAGCAAGGAGGGTAGCGGGAGGGTTTACGAGCAGTACTTC.

This clonotype was observed many times. The rearrangement uses TRBV6-1 and TRBJ1-1; D might be TRBD1 (5 bases). The ends were cut back, 6 bases at V and 6 bases at J, with 17 bases in the middle. CDR3 size: 14 residues. The germline V gene encodes CDR1 MNHNS and CDR2 SASEGT. The CDR3 spells CASRDGGKSAEAFF. The CDR3 coding sequence is TGTGCCAGCAGGGACGGGGGGAAGAGCGCTGAAGCTTTCTTT.

The sample holds a few counts of this clonotype. The chain carries TRBV29-1 and TRBJ2-5; 9 positions agree with TRBD1. J was trimmed by 4 bases and V by 6 bases; bases with no gene match: 6. CDR3 size: 13 residues. Germline CDR1 is SQVTM and CDR2 is ANQGSEA. CDR3 protein: CSVGDRVGETQYF. DNA of the CDR3: TGCAGCGTCGGGGACAGGGTGGGAGAGACCCAGTACTTC.

The J gene is TRBJ2-5, the V gene TRBV24-1; D is unresolved. In germline, CDR1 is KGHDR, CDR2 SFDVKD. Trimming stripped 3 bases from V and 4 bases from J, with 11 bases between. The CDR3 spans 14 residues. CDR3 loop: CATSDTRRLETQYF. The DNA of the CDR3 is TGTGCCACCAGTGATACCAGGAGACTAGAGACCCAGTACTTC.

This clonotype was counted many times. V and J are TRBV7-9 and TRBJ2-4; TRBD2 aligns across 8 bases. The CDR3 is made up of 16 amino acids. The V and J ends lost 6 bases and 2 bases, in that order; junction bases with no gene match: 9. CDR1 is SEHNR, CDR2 FQNEAQ, per germline (reference sequence). CDR3 bases: TGTGCCAGCAGAAGCGGGGGAGATGAGACCAAAAACATTCAGTACTTC. As protein: CASRSGGDETKNIQYF.

This clonotype has more than one count but fewer than ten. The V gene is TRBV15, the J gene TRBJ2-7; no clear D gene. This CDR3 spans 14 amino acids. Germline assignment: CDR1 LNHNV and CDR2 YYDKDF (reference sequence). V was clipped by 0 bases and J by 4 bases, with 10 bases between them. DNA for the CDR3: TGTGCCACCAGCAGAGATTTTGAATTGTACGAGCAGTACTTC. This translates into CATSRDFELYEQYF.

The rearrangement links TRBV5-1 to TRBJ2-6; D assignment may be TRBD1 or TRBD2 (5 bases each). This CDR3 spans 13 amino acids. Germline values: CDR1 SGHRS, CDR2 YFSETQ. V shed 7 bases and J shed 2 bases, with 7 bases lying between them. The CDR3 nucleotides are TGCGCCAGCGAGGGGACTGGGGCCAACGTCCTGACTTTC. Translating gives CASEGTGANVLTF.

This clonotype has a count of ten or more. The chain employs TRBV18 and TRBJ2-1; D call uncertain. Germline-derived CDR1 and CDR2 are KGHSH and LQKENI. The CDR3 has 16 amino acids. Deletions cut 3 bases from V and 8 bases from J, with 20 bases between. The CDR3 region is CASSPESFAAPHEQFF. In nucleotides, the CDR3 is TGTGCCAGCTCACCCGAGTCGTTCGCTGCCCCCCATGAGCAGTTCTTC.

The sample holds many counts of this clonotype. This chain connects TRBV7-2 to TRBJ2-1; D unresolved. CDR1 is SGHTA and CDR2 is FQGNSA in the germline V gene. The germline V and J ends were trimmed by 0 bases and 2 bases, with 5 bases remaining between them. The CDR3 sequence is 14 residues long. The CDR3 nucleotides read TGTGCCAGCAGCTTAGCGCCCGCCTACAATGAGCAGTTCTTC. It translates to CASSLAPAYNEQFF.

V gene TRBV11-3 combines with J gene TRBJ2-1, with D perhaps TRBD1 (6 bases). CDR3 length: 16 residues. V lost 5 bases, J lost 9 bases, and 23 bases lay in between. From germline, CDR1 is SGHNT and CDR2 YENEEA. The CDR3 DNA is TGTGCCAGCAGCCTCCTCCGGGACAACCTGGGCAGTGAGCAGTTCTTC. This codes for CASSLLRDNLGSEQFF.

The rearrangement joins TRBV6-6 to TRBJ1-6; the match to TRBD1 covers 7 bases. V shed 0 bases, J shed 6 bases, and the junction held 2 bases outside the gene matches. CDR1 and CDR2 from the germline V gene are MNHNY and SVGAGI (reference sequence). This CDR3 is 15 amino acids long. In nucleotides, the CDR3 is TGTGCCAGCAGTTACTCGGGGACAGTTAATTCACCCCTCCACTTT. Its translation is CASSYSGTVNSPLHF.

The table lists this clonotype with many counts. The CDR3 DNA reads TGCAGTGCTAGAGAGGGTAGCGCTATTGGGGCCAACGTCCTGACTTTC. Residues: CSAREGSAIGANVLTF. The rearrangement links TRBV20-1 to TRBJ2-6, with a weak D call TRBD2 (5 bases). Per germline, CDR1 DFQATT and CDR2 SNEGSKA (reference sequence). V lost 0 bases, J lost 3 bases, and 12 bases lay in between. CDR3 size: 16 residues.

This clonotype has at least ten counts. V usage is TRBV13 and J usage is TRBJ2-3, with 13 bases matching TRBD2. Germline V gene sequence: CDR1 PRHDT, CDR2 FYEKMQ (reference sequence). This CDR3 contains 19 residues. J gave up 1 base and V 4 bases, and 11 bases lay outside the gene matches. The CDR3 spells CASSSRTSGGRHGTDTQYF. DNA of the CDR3: TGTGCCAGCAGCTCCAGGACTAGCGGGGGAAGACACGGCACAGATACGCAGTATTTT.

This clonotype was seen more than once but under ten times. The genes are TRBV7-3 and TRBJ1-1; TRBD1 agrees at 9 bases. The J segment lost 5 bases and the V segment lost 4 bases, leaving 2 bases of the junction unmatched. This CDR3 is built from 13 residues. Germline V gene sequence: CDR1 SGHTA, CDR2 FQGTGA. CDR3 in amino acids: CASSWTGVTEAFF. In DNA form, the CDR3 reads TGTGCCAGCAGCTGGACAGGGGTTACTGAAGCTTTCTTT. Supplemented by reference TRBV7-3 and TRBJ1-1, the full variable domain reads GAGVSQTPSNKVTEKGKYVELRCDPISGHTALYWYRQSLGQGPEFLIYFQGTGAADDSGLPNDRFFAVRPEGSVSTLKIQRTERGDSAVYLCASSWTGVTEAFFGQGTRLTVV.

This clonotype was counted many times. The chain has TRBV20-1 and TRBJ2-5, with D tentatively TRBD1 (5 bases). This CDR3 is 14 amino acids long. Germline CDR1 reads DFQATT; CDR2 reads SNEGSKA (reference sequence). V was pared by 3 bases and J by 2 bases, with 13 bases between. CDR3 sequence: CSASLQGRQETQYF. The DNA of the CDR3 is TGCAGTGCTAGTCTCCAGGGCCGACAAGAGACCCAGTACTTC.

This clonotype was seen only a few times. J is TRBJ2-7 and V is TRBV30; D is ambiguous. The assigned J gene may be wrong: the sequence end matches TRBJ2-1 better. Germline assignment: CDR1 GTSNPN and CDR2 SVGIG (reference sequence). The CDR3 length is 13 residues. The CDR3 region is CAWSTPGPYEQFF. The CDR3 DNA sequence: TGTGCCTGGAGTACCCCCGGACCCTACGAGCAGTTCTTC.

This clonotype occurred many times. CDR3 bases: TGTGCCAGCAGTTCAGGACCGGTTGAAGCTTTCTTT. Its translation is CASSSGPVEAFF. The V and J genes are TRBV12-3 or TRBV12-4 and TRBJ1-1; D ambiguous. The CDR3 is 12 residues long. The V end lost 4 bases, the J end lost 7 bases, and 10 bases lay between the germline ends.

This clonotype was seen a few times. This chain connects TRBV6-1 to TRBJ2-2, with a possible D match to TRBD1 (8 bases). Germline V gives CDR1 MNHNS, CDR2 SASEGT. There are 16 residues in the CDR3. Deletions cut 7 bases from V and 0 bases from J, with 15 bases between. This CDR3 reads CASTQGGLTNTGELFF. CDR3 in DNA: TGTGCCAGCACACAGGGGGGACTAACGAACACCGGGGAGCTGTTTTTT.

This clonotype has a count of ten or more. Germline and junction disagree at one end, which may indicate a read error. This chain joins TRBV13 and TRBJ1-2; TRBD1 agrees at 8 bases. In germline, CDR1 is PRHDT, CDR2 FYEKMQ (reference sequence). CDR3 length: 15 residues. The CDR3: CASSLGPGQGHGYTF. The DNA of the CDR3 is TGTGCCAGCAGTTTAGGCCCTGGACAGGGCCATGGCTACACCTTC.

DNA for the CDR3: TGTGCCACCTCTAGCGGGAGGGCTGAAGATACGCAGTATTTT. This gives the protein CATSSGRAEDTQYF. The chain uses TRBV19 and TRBJ2-3; 12 bases match TRBD2. The CDR3 length is 14 residues. CDR1 and CDR2 from the germline V gene are LNHDA and SQIVND (reference sequence). V lost 10 bases to trimming and J lost 5 bases; unmatched junction nucleotides: 7.

In its sample, this clonotype was seen many times. This chain uses TRBV30 with TRBJ1-4, with D perhaps matching TRBD1 (5 bases). This CDR3 spans 15 amino acids. Trimming shortened V by 1 base and J by 7 bases, and 16 bases separated the two germline ends. The V gene's germline CDR1 is GTSNPN and CDR2 SVGIG (reference sequence). Here the CDR3 reads CAWSAEDSNTEKLFF. The CDR3 nucleotides are TGTGCCTGGAGTGCAGAAGACAGCAATACTGAAAAACTGTTTTTT.

This clonotype has only a few counts. The rearrangement uses TRBV19 and TRBJ1-5, with 7 nucleotides matching TRBD1. The CDR3 extends over 15 amino acids. The V gene end was trimmed by 7 bases and the J gene end by 4 bases; junction bases not matched to a gene: 10. Germline V CDR1 and CDR2: LNHDA, SQIVND (reference sequence). The CDR3 coding sequence is TGTGCCAGTAACAAAGACAGGGCCATTAATCAGCCCCAGCATTTT. Translating gives CASNKDRAINQPQHF.

This clonotype was found many times. The chain has TRBV24-1 and TRBJ2-5; possibly TRBD2 for D (6 bases). Trimming cost V 0 bases and J 2 bases, with 9 bases left between them. CDR3 length equals 15 residues. Germline V gene data show CDR1 as KGHDR and CDR2 as SFDVKD. The CDR3: CATSDLQGLQETQYF. The CDR3 nucleotides are TGTGCCACCAGTGATTTGCAAGGACTACAAGAGACCCAGTACTTC.

The chain combines TRBV12-3 or TRBV12-4 with TRBJ2-3; D is possibly TRBD2 (6 bases). V was pared by 2 bases and J by 6 bases, with 15 bases between. The length of the CDR3 is 15 residues. The DNA for the CDR3 is TGTGCCAGCAGTTTATTGGGTCGGGAGTTTGATACGCAGTATTTT. Protein: CASSLLGREFDTQYF.

The chain couples TRBV5-1 to TRBJ2-5; weak D call: TRBD1 (5 bases). Per the germline V gene, CDR1 is SGHRS and CDR2 is YFSETQ. Trimming removed 3 bases at V and 5 bases at J, with 14 bases between. The CDR3 consists of 14 residues. The DNA for the CDR3 is TGCGCCAGCAGCTCAGGGAAAGGAGCGGAGACCCAGTACTTC. It translates to CASSSGKGAETQYF.